This TCR beta chain was identified in a study of blood T cell repertoires in COVID-19. Looking at the study overall: COVID-19 samples collected from the United States, Italy and Spain covered acute and convalescent phases. Sources were T cells, B-cell-depleted T cells, or PBMCs; the material itself was cDNA or gDNA.

How the authors handled the data: Reference gene primer amplification gave estimated nucleated cell counts. Method: immunoSEQ multiplex PCR; TCRdb's copy keeps in-frame clones and lacks some. V, J and clone size reflect that table, while D and trimming were determined from the DNA. The table lists 52,000 or so clones, roughly nine tenths of them singletons. This clone showed up just once. Germline V CDR1 and CDR2: SNHLY, FYNNEI. The V and J ends lost 6 bases and 3 bases respectively, with 11 bases between them. The length of the CDR3 is 13 residues. The chain employs TRBV2 and TRBJ1-2; TRBD1 is a possible D gene (6 bases). The clonotype was recovered from a woman of 80 years or more with acute or convalescent COVID-19. The material sequenced was peripheral blood. Here the CDR3 reads CASSETGDYGYTF. The CDR3 bases are TGTGCCAGCAGCGAGACAGGAGACTATGGCTACACCTTC.